The text below deals with one T cell receptor (beta chain). Its antigen remains unknown. The data stem from a study of cytomegalovirus exposure and HLA in healthy donors. General study findings and limits: Many donors shared some public TCRs, even though most TCR sequences were rare.

V shed 8 bases, J shed 5 bases, and the junction held 9 bases outside the gene matches. Per the germline V gene, CDR1 is LNHDA and CDR2 is SQIVND (reference sequence). The CDR3 covers 13 residues. The PCR was carried out with 60 Vbeta primers and 13 Jbeta primers. Assay: immunoSEQ multiplex PCR; the TCRdb copy retains only in-frame clones and omits some. The data contain roughly 150,000 clones, roughly 75% of them singletons. The chain links TRBV19 to TRBJ2-7; 7 bases line up with TRBD1. Sequenced input: PBMCs. The source of this sequence is a man aged 18 to 35 in good health and CMV-seropositive. CDR3 protein: CASQDDRVNEQYF. CDR3 in DNA: TGTGCCAGTCAAGACGACAGGGTCAACGAGCAGTACTTC.